This TCR beta chain was recorded in a study of T cell responses to AZD1222 COVID-19 vaccine. Concerning this clone itself: Its target is unknown.

Germline V gene lookup returns CDR1 SGHRS and CDR2 YFSETQ. The CDR3 is 12 residues long. V was cut by 0 bases and J by 11 bases, with 11 bases left in between. Study results and limitations: Seropositivity was recorded at baseline in only 5 or 6 AZD1222 recipients. The donor group comprised mostly white British people and more females; the analysis possibly underestimated clonal diversity. Reportedly, nearly half the spike-specific TCRs target unmutated variant regions.

This table comes from immunoSEQ multiplex PCR, and its TCRdb copy is limited to in-frame clones, with some not included. Of under 150,000 clones listed, about nine tenths are singletons. The sequenced sample was peripheral blood, obtained on day 0 of AZD1222 vaccination. The origin of this receptor is an adult in good health. The chain links TRBV5-1 to TRBJ1-1; D is unresolved. The CDR3 bases are TGCGCCAGCAGCTTGGCAGGAAGTCGGGCTTTCTTT. Its translation: CASSLAGSRAFF.